This entry is about one T cell receptor (beta chain). Its target is unknown. TCRdb reanalyzed the 5' RACE reads, giving one entry per CDR3 protein sequence and no DNA. This sample contains 350,000 to 400,000 distinct CDR3 sequences. These data come from a study of T cells expressing NK-cell markers. Study background: Seven of the eight sequenced donors were classified as HCMV-seropositive, and one was classified as seronegative. Study observations and caveats: Dominant NKG2C+ clonotypes accounted for about 1.0-7.0% of CD8+ T cells in six donors.

The sequence was collected from a woman aged 45-59 years in good health. The sample comprised blood T cells: a sorted CD56 or NKG2C T cell subset, CD4+ or CD8+ T cells, or bulk PBMC T cells (not recorded which).

The chain's CDR3 is CASRPYKGGYEQFF. The V gene is TRBV11-3, the J gene TRBJ2-1; the D gene TCRdb calls, TRBD1, cannot be checked with no DNA. CDR3 length equals 14 residues. Germline V lookup: CDR1 SGHNT, CDR2 YENEEA.